The 24 T cell receptor beta chains listed next were all sequenced from one sample in a study of CD8 T cells in ankylosing spondylitis. TCRdb re-called the 5' RACE reads through MiXCR, storing one row per CDR3 protein. The data contain 220,000 or so distinct CDR3 sequences, about 10% of them seen just once; the ten biggest clones take up 21%. The sample comprised blood, either unsorted or a sorted T cell fraction (not recorded which). The receptors were gathered from a male donor with ankylosing spondylitis or in good health (not recorded which).

This clonotype was found a few times. This chain joins TRBV5-1 and TRBJ2-2, with TRBD2 identical over 9 bases. The V and J ends lost 2 bases and 1 base, in that order; junction bases with no gene match: 3. CDR1 is SGHRS and CDR2 is YFSETQ in the germline V gene. This CDR3 region has 16 residues. The CDR3 region has the DNA TGCGCCAGCAGCTTTAGACTAGCGGAGAACACCGGGGAGCTGTTTTTT. It yields the protein CASSFRLAENTGELFF.

The table lists this clonotype with many counts. The chain recombines TRBV10-3 with TRBJ2-1; TRBD2 matches 7 bases. The J segment lost 6 bases and the V segment lost 8 bases, leaving 1 base of the junction unmatched. This CDR3 has 11 amino acids. CDR1 and CDR2 from the germline V gene are ENHRY and SYGVKD. The CDR3 DNA reads TGTGCCATCGGGGGGGGCAATGAGCAGTTCTTC. It encodes CAIGGGNEQFF.

This clonotype was counted at least ten times. The chain links TRBV20-1 to TRBJ1-2; 10 positions match TRBD1. V trimming: 2 bases; J trimming: 3 bases; junction bases outside the gene matches: 6. There are 15 residues in the CDR3. Germline V gene data show CDR1 as DFQATT and CDR2 as SNEGSKA (reference sequence). For the CDR3, the DNA is TGCAGTGCTAGACCCCCTGGGACAGGGGACTATGGCTACACCTTC. As protein: CSARPPGTGDYGYTF.

This clonotype was counted a few times. The chain combines TRBV7-2 with TRBJ2-7; D possibly corresponds to TRBD1 (9 bases). This CDR3 has 16 residues. Trimming shortened V by 5 bases and J by 3 bases, and 20 bases separated the two germline ends. Germline V gene data show CDR1 as SGHTA and CDR2 as FQGNSA. The CDR3 coding sequence is TGTGCCAGCAGCCTGGGACAGGGTAGCGGGGTCTACGAGCAGTACTTC. Translating gives CASSLGQGSGVYEQYF.

This clonotype was seen at least ten times. The chain is built from TRBV9 and TRBJ2-7; maybe TRBD1 (5 bases). The CDR3 consists of 15 residues. The germline V and J ends were trimmed by 4 bases and 1 base, with 15 bases remaining between them. CDR1 and CDR2 from the germline V gene are SGDLS and YYNGEE. CDR3 amino acids: CASSISGAASYEQYF. The CDR3 nucleotides read TGTGCCAGCAGCATCTCTGGGGCCGCTTCCTACGAGCAGTACTTC.

Points on this clonotype: A much larger clone differs by one base, so this may be a read error. J is TRBJ1-6 and V is TRBV7-9; a weak D match, TRBD1 (6 bases). The germline V and J ends were trimmed by 6 bases and 8 bases, with 17 bases remaining between them. The germline gives CDR1 SEHNR, CDR2 FQNEAQ (reference sequence). CDR3 length: 15 amino acids. CDR3 nucleotides: TGTGCCAGCAGTTTATGGGACAAAGATCATTCACCCCTCCACTTT. This encodes CASSLWDKDHSPLHF.

This clonotype has ten or more counts. An end of the junction does not agree with germline; a read error may underlie this. The genes are TRBV12-5 and TRBJ2-7; D call uncertain. Germline CDR1 reads LGHNT; CDR2 reads FRNRAP. The CDR3 is made up of 13 amino acids. CDR3 sequence reads: CASDTPLAALGDF. The CDR3 coding sequence is TGTGCTAGCGACACGCCTTTGGCCGCACTTGGAGACTTC. Supplemented by reference TRBV12-5 and TRBJ2-7, the full variable domain reads DARVTQTPRHKVTEMGQEVTMRCQPILGHNTVFWYRQTMMQGLELLAYFRNRAPLDDSGMPKDRFSAEMPDATLATLKIQPSEPRDSAVYFCASDTPLAALGDFGPGTRLTVT.

This clonotype was seen at least ten times. The gene calls are TRBV15 and TRBJ2-3; D tentatively reads TRBD1 or TRBD2 (5 bases each). Germline loops: CDR1 LNHNV, CDR2 YYDKDF (reference sequence). Trimming shortened V by 4 bases and J by 0 bases, and 14 bases separated the two germline ends. The CDR3 contains 16 residues. The CDR3 DNA is TGTGCCACCAGCACCCTCGGGGCCGGAAGCACAGATACGCAGTATTTT. This codes for CATSTLGAGSTDTQYF.

This clonotype turned up a few times. The chain is built from TRBV18 and TRBJ2-7; D uncertain. The CDR3 consists of 13 residues. Germline lookup yields CDR1 KGHSH and CDR2 LQKENI. V lost 0 bases and J lost 0, with 3 bases in between. CDR3 bases: TGTGCCAGCTCACCACCAGCCTCCTACGAGCAGTACTTC. The encoded protein is CASSPPASYEQYF. Full variable domain (remainder filled in from reference TRBV18 and TRBJ2-7): NAGVMQNPRHLVRRRGQEARLRCSPMKGHSHVYWYRQLPEEGLKFMVYLQKENIIDESGMPKERFSAEFPKEGPSILRIQQVVRGDSAAYFCASSPPASYEQYFGPGTRLTVT.

At least ten counts were recorded for this clonotype. CDR3 sequence: CASSPTRDGGISNQPQHF. Written as DNA, the CDR3 is TGTGCCAGCAGCCCCACCCGGGACGGGGGGATCAGCAATCAGCCCCAGCATTTT. The V gene is TRBV3-1, the J gene TRBJ1-5; TRBD1 is a possible D gene (5 bases). CDR1 is LGHDT, CDR2 YNNKEL, per germline (reference sequence). The CDR3 is 18 residues long. V lost 4 bases to trimming and J lost 1 base, with 20 bases between them.

Concerning this clonotype itself: A clone one base away is much larger, so this may be a read error. The chain is built from TRBV15 and TRBJ2-3; D may be TRBD2 (6 bases). CDR3 length equals 13 residues. The germline CDR1 and CDR2 sequences are LNHNV and YYDKDF (reference sequence). CDR3 protein: CATSRDLRDTQNF. The CDR3 nucleotides are TGTGCCACCAGCAGAGATCTGCGGGATACGCAGAATTTT.

In its sample, this clonotype was seen many times. V and J are TRBV12-3 or TRBV12-4 and TRBJ2-7; 11 bases fit TRBD2. J was trimmed by 6 bases and V by 2 bases; bases with no gene match: 6. The CDR3 is made up of 15 amino acids. CDR3: CASSLSTSGGREQYF. DNA for the CDR3: TGTGCCAGCAGTTTAAGCACTAGCGGGGGCCGCGAGCAGTACTTC.

This chain uses TRBV10-3 with TRBJ2-1, with TRBD2 matching 11 bases. This CDR3 has 16 residues. V was pared by 4 bases and J by 5 bases, with 7 bases of the junction left unmatched. Germline V lookup: CDR1 ENHRY, CDR2 SYGVKD. The DNA for the CDR3 is TGTGCCATCAGTGGAAGCAGTAGCGGGGGGGACAATGAGCAGTTCTTC. Translating gives CAISGSSSGGDNEQFF.

This clonotype appeared many times. DNA for the CDR3: TGTGCCAGCAGCGAAGGCAGGGAGGGACAGCCCCAGCATTTT. Protein product: CASSEGREGQPQHF. The chain uses TRBV9 and TRBJ1-5; a possible D gene is TRBD1 (5 bases). Germline CDR1 and CDR2: SGDLS and YYNGEE. Trimming cost V 3 bases and J 7 bases, with 14 bases left between them. The CDR3 runs 14 residues.

This clonotype showed up many times. The V and J genes are TRBV7-2 and TRBJ1-2; D unresolved. Germline V gene data show CDR1 as SGHTA and CDR2 as FQGNSA. The V end lost 5 bases, the J end lost 8 bases, and 18 bases lay between the germline ends. The CDR3 is 14 residues long. The CDR3 sequence: CASSTYGLDRGYTF. The CDR3 nucleotides are TGTGCCAGCAGCACATACGGTCTTGATCGAGGCTACACCTTC.

This clonotype has ten or more counts. The chain's CDR3 is CASSPARDRGNEQYF. Here the CDR3 DNA reads TGTGCCAGCAGTCCCGCCCGAGACAGGGGCAACGAGCAGTACTTC. This chain uses TRBV12-3 or TRBV12-4 with TRBJ2-7; TRBD1 matches 8 bases. The length of the CDR3 is 15 residues. With 5 bases clipped from V and 5 bases from J, the junction kept 11 bases outside the gene matches.

This clonotype was recorded many times. V gene TRBV5-1 combines with J gene TRBJ2-3; TRBD2 matches at 11 bases. Germline CDR1 reads SGHRS; CDR2 reads YFSETQ. V lost 2 bases and J lost 5; bases outside the gene matches: 1. This CDR3 is built from 14 residues. The CDR3 sequence: CASSFSGGGDTQYF. Written as DNA, the CDR3 is TGCGCCAGCAGCTTTAGCGGGGGGGGAGATACGCAGTATTTT.

The rearrangement joins TRBV27 to TRBJ2-7; 9 nucleotides align to TRBD1. The CDR3 has 15 residues. Unmatched junction bases numbered 8, after V lost 3 bases and J lost 5 bases. Per the germline V gene, CDR1 is MNHEY and CDR2 is SMNVEV (reference sequence). CDR3 DNA: TGTGCCAGCAGTTTTGGGACAGGGTCGGAAAACGAGCAGTACTTC. As protein: CASSFGTGSENEQYF.

This clonotype has just a few counts. The rearrangement links TRBV12-3 or TRBV12-4 to TRBJ1-2, with 7 bases matching TRBD1. The length of the CDR3 is 13 residues. Unmatched junction bases numbered 9, after V lost 6 bases and J lost 8 bases. CDR3 in amino acids: CASSRGQAFGYTF. CDR3 DNA: TGTGCCAGCAGCCGCGGACAGGCGTTCGGCTACACCTTC.

At least ten counts were recorded for this clonotype. V usage is TRBV10-2 and J usage is TRBJ1-5; 8 bases match TRBD1. With 7 bases clipped from V and 3 bases from J, the junction kept 2 bases outside the gene matches. This CDR3 is built from 13 residues. CDR1 and CDR2 (germline): WSHSY, SAAADI. CDR3 residues: CASKGQDNQPQHF. In DNA form, the CDR3 reads TGCGCCAGCAAGGGACAGGACAATCAGCCCCAGCATTTT.

Note on this clonotype: Just one base apart from a much larger clone, this may be a read error. V usage is TRBV5-1 and J usage is TRBJ2-7; D unclear. Germline V gene data show CDR1 as SGHRS and CDR2 as YFSETQ. CDR3 length: 15 residues. CDR3 bases: TGCGCCAGCGGCTTCATATCGACACCTTCAGGCGAGCAGTACTTC. Its protein product is CASGFISTPSGEQYF. The full variable domain, in which reference TRBV5-1 and TRBJ2-7 provide the parts outside the CDR3, is KAGVTQTPRYLIKTRGQQVTLSCSPISGHRSVSWYQQTPGQGLQFLFEYFSETQRNKGNFPGRFSGRQFSNSRSEMNVSTLELGDSALYLCASGFISTPSGEQYFGPGTRLTVT.

This clonotype was detected many times. The chain uses TRBV25-1 and TRBJ2-7; D may be TRBD1 or TRBD2 (6 bases each). Trimming cost V 2 bases and J 7 bases, with 12 bases left between them. CDR3 length: 13 amino acids. The germline V gene has CDR1 MGHDK and CDR2 SYGVNS. In DNA, the CDR3 is TGTGCCAGCAGTGAAAAAGGGGGGTGGGAGCAGTACTTC. This sequence encodes CASSEKGGWEQYF.

In its sample, this clonotype was seen a few times. The V and J genes are TRBV15 and TRBJ2-5; 7 nucleotides match TRBD2. The V and J ends lost 5 bases and 0 bases, in that order; junction bases with no gene match: 6. The CDR3 is made up of 15 amino acids. The V gene's germline CDR1 is LNHNV and CDR2 YYDKDF (reference sequence). The CDR3 nucleotides read TGTGCCACCAGCGGGGACGGGGGGAACCAAGAGACCCAGTACTTC. It translates to CATSGDGGNQETQYF.

This clonotype was observed a handful of times. The rearrangement joins TRBV5-1 to TRBJ1-4; 7 bases are shared with TRBD1. V was clipped by 4 bases and J by 0 bases; unmatched bases: 6. The CDR3 is 16 amino acids. Germline CDR1 reads SGHRS; CDR2 reads YFSETQ. CDR3 DNA sequence: TGCGCCAGCAGCCGGGAAGGGACAGCAACTAATGAAAAACTGTTTTTT. Amino acid sequence: CASSREGTATNEKLFF.